Following are 19 T cell receptor beta chains from one sample sequenced in a study of response to subunit inactivated influenza vaccine (dated by TCRdb to 2017 to 2018). The library came from RT-PCR. The reads were generated on an Illumina HiSeq 2500. TCRdb's own reprocessing of the public reads used fastp at Q25 and MiXCR and kept productive beta chains. Each CDR3 protein appears once, grouped with its most common genes and DNA. In all, the sample holds 500,000 to 600,000 distinct CDR3 sequences, and 10% to 15% of those were seen once. Clones ranked in the top ten supply about 9.4% of the sample. The sample in question was PBMCs from blood, obtained on the day of vaccination. The receptor set was obtained from a man aged 50-59 years who received an inactivated influenza vaccine. Donor details come from another sample of the same person, matched by shared clones.

This clonotype was counted many times. The chain uses TRBV6-5 and TRBJ2-1; D is possibly TRBD2 (6 bases). Germline loops: CDR1 MNHEY, CDR2 SVGAGI. The CDR3 has 15 amino acids. V lost 4 bases, J lost 6 bases, and 16 bases lay in between. The DNA for the CDR3 is TGTGCCAGCAGTTCCGGGCGGAGGGTACGCAATGAGCAGTTCTTC. It translates to CASSSGRRVRNEQFF.

The chain is built from TRBV7-9 and TRBJ1-3; D gene unclear. V lost 4 bases and J 4 bases, leaving 14 bases between the germline ends. The V gene's germline CDR1 is SEHNR and CDR2 FQNEAQ (reference sequence). This CDR3 comprises 15 residues. The CDR3 protein is CASSSVWSLGNTIYF. The CDR3 DNA sequence: TGTGCCAGCAGCTCCGTTTGGTCTCTCGGAAACACCATATATTTT.

In its sample, this clonotype was seen a few times. The CDR3: CASSLNPQPQHF. In DNA form, the CDR3 reads TGTGCCAGCAGTTTAAATCCTCAGCCCCAGCATTTT. V and J are TRBV28 and TRBJ1-5; unclear D gene. The ends were cut back, 2 bases at V and 6 bases at J, with 5 bases in the middle. The germline V gene encodes CDR1 MDHEN and CDR2 SYDVKM. The CDR3 has 12 amino acids.

This clonotype appeared many times. This chain uses TRBV7-9 with TRBJ2-1; no clear D. Germline V CDR1 and CDR2: SEHNR, FQNEAQ (reference sequence). Trimming stripped 2 bases from V and 16 bases from J, with 15 bases between. This CDR3 is 12 amino acids long. The CDR3 nucleotides read TGTGCCAGCAGCTTATGGGCTAACAGACCTTTCTTC. Amino acid sequence: CASSLWANRPFF.

The chain employs TRBV5-5 and TRBJ2-2; TRBD1 is a possible D gene (6 bases). Germline CDR1 is SGHKS and CDR2 is YYEKEE (reference sequence). V was cut by 2 bases and J by 6 bases, with 14 bases left in between. This CDR3 contains 15 residues. The CDR3 DNA reads TGTGCCAGCAGCTTCGCCTTGGGGGCTCCCGGGGAGCTGTTTTTT. Its protein product is CASSFALGAPGELFF.

This clonotype was seen only a few times. The chain recombines TRBV5-1 with TRBJ2-1, with TRBD2 identical over 15 bases. This CDR3 has 19 residues. After removal of 4 bases from V and 6 bases from J, the junction contained 14 bases not matched to a gene. The germline CDR1 and CDR2 sequences are SGHRS and YFSETQ. CDR3 residues: CASSPGLAGGPKSVNEQFF. CDR3 bases: TGCGCCAGCAGCCCCGGACTAGCGGGAGGGCCTAAGTCTGTCAATGAGCAGTTCTTC.

In this sample, this clonotype turned up many times. This chain links TRBV5-1 with TRBJ1-4; D is ambiguous. The CDR3 length is 14 residues. Germline CDR1 SGHRS, CDR2 YFSETQ. V was trimmed by 4 bases and J by 0 bases, leaving 7 bases between them. CDR3 sequence (DNA): TGCGCCAGCAGCGAACAGCCAACTAATGAAAAACTGTTTTTT. Its translation: CASSEQPTNEKLFF.

The CDR3 protein is CASSQGPGLLYEQYF. CDR3 nucleotide sequence: TGCGCCAGCAGCCAAGGGCCAGGGCTTTTGTACGAGCAGTACTTC. The V and J genes are TRBV4-1 and TRBJ2-7; a weak D match, TRBD1 (5 bases). The CDR3 is made up of 15 amino acids. The germline V gene has CDR1 MGHRA and CDR2 YSYEKL. The V gene lost 1 base and the J gene lost 4 bases, with 14 bases spanning the gap.

This clonotype was seen repeatedly, ten times or more. The chain recombines TRBV4-3 with TRBJ2-3, with 10 bases aligning to TRBD1. The ends lost 0 bases at V and 6 bases at J; junction bases unmatched: 3. CDR3 length: 15 amino acids. Germline CDR1 and CDR2: LGHNA and YSLEER. CDR3 nucleotides: TGCGCCAGCAGCCAAGATGGGACAGGGGTGGATACGCAGTATTTT. This translates into CASSQDGTGVDTQYF.

This clonotype was observed many times. The CDR3 is CASSYGTDYGYTF. The CDR3 DNA is TGTGCCAGCAGTTACGGGACCGATTATGGCTACACCTTC. J is TRBJ1-2 and V is TRBV12-3 or TRBV12-4, with D possibly TRBD1 on 5 matching bases. V lost 4 bases to trimming and J lost 5 bases, with 11 bases between them. The length of the CDR3 is 13 residues.

The chain is built from TRBV7-9 and TRBJ2-5, with TRBD2 identical over 10 bases. The ends lost 4 bases at V and 5 bases at J; junction bases unmatched: 7. The CDR3 runs to 15 residues. Per the germline V gene, CDR1 is SEHNR and CDR2 is FQNEAQ (reference sequence). Here the CDR3 DNA reads TGTGCCAGCAGCTCCCGGACTAGCGGATGGGAGACCCAGTACTTC. As protein: CASSSRTSGWETQYF.

V is TRBV20-1 and J is TRBJ2-1; 11 bases agree with TRBD2. Trimming cost V 5 bases and J 8 bases; bases outside gene matches: 11. Germline CDR1 and CDR2: DFQATT and SNEGSKA (reference sequence). The CDR3 spans 15 residues. The CDR3 region has the DNA TGCAGTGCTCACTTTAGCGGGAGGGCCTCCTATGAGCAGTTCTTC. Translated, it gives CSAHFSGRASYEQFF.

This clonotype was observed at least ten times. The V gene is TRBV20-1, the J gene TRBJ1-1; D ambiguous. The V end lost 1 base, the J end lost 1 base, and 10 bases lay between the germline ends. Germline loops: CDR1 DFQATT, CDR2 SNEGSKA (reference sequence). The CDR3 loop spans 14 amino acids. CDR3 residues: CSARGPRRNTEAFF. In DNA, the CDR3 is TGCAGTGCTAGAGGCCCGCGGCGGAACACTGAAGCTTTCTTT.

V gene TRBV19 combines with J gene TRBJ2-2; D uncertain. Germline lookup yields CDR1 LNHDA and CDR2 SQIVND (reference sequence). V was shortened by 5 bases and J by 1 base, with 14 bases between the two germline ends. The CDR3 totals 16 residues. CDR3 nucleotides: TGTGCCAGTAGTTGGTCATTCGGCGAGAACACCGGGGAGCTGTTTTTT. Translation: CASSWSFGENTGELFF. Full variable domain (missing parts from reference TRBV19 and TRBJ2-2): DGGITQSPKYLFRKEGQNVTLSCEQNLNHDAMYWYRQDPGQGLRLIYYSQIVNDFQKGDIAEGYSVSREKKESFPLTVTSAQKNPTAFYLCASSWSFGENTGELFFGEGSRLTVL.

This clonotype was seen repeatedly, ten times or more. The chain is built from TRBV14 and TRBJ1-1, with TRBD1 matching over 11 bases. V trimming: 4 bases; J trimming: 10 bases; junction bases outside the gene matches: 14. The CDR3 runs to 16 residues. Germline V CDR1 and CDR2: SGHDN, FVKESK. Written as DNA, the CDR3 is TGTGCCAGCAGCCTCAACGCCGGGACAGGGGGTTTTCGAGCTTTCTTT. Protein product: CASSLNAGTGGFRAFF.

The sample holds a few counts of this clonotype. This chain joins TRBV20-1 and TRBJ2-2; 7 bases map to TRBD1. From germline, CDR1 is DFQATT and CDR2 SNEGSKA (reference sequence). V gave up 0 bases and J gave up 6 bases; unmatched junction bases: 10. The CDR3 consists of 16 residues. CDR3 region: CSAREPQDQGAGELFF. In nucleotides, the CDR3 is TGCAGTGCTAGAGAACCCCAGGACCAGGGGGCCGGGGAGCTGTTTTTT.

There are many counts of this clonotype. CDR3 amino acids: CASSLGLAGPQVETQYF. For the CDR3, the DNA is TGCGCCAGCAGCCTGGGACTAGCGGGCCCTCAAGTGGAGACCCAGTACTTC. This chain uses TRBV5-1 with TRBJ2-5; 12 bases fit TRBD2. Per germline, CDR1 SGHRS and CDR2 YFSETQ. The CDR3 loop spans 17 amino acids. V gave up 4 bases and J gave up 5 bases; unmatched junction bases: 12.

The sample holds a few counts of this clonotype. This chain links TRBV3-1 with TRBJ1-1; D is possibly TRBD1 (5 bases). Germline CDR1 reads LGHDT; CDR2 reads YNNKEL (reference sequence). Trimming left V 7 bases short and J 8 bases short, with 14 bases between. The CDR3 has 12 residues. The CDR3, as DNA: TGTGCCAGCAAGCGAGGGGACGCCGAAGCTTTCTTT. Protein sequence: CASKRGDAEAFF.

This clonotype was counted many times. The chain combines TRBV20-1 with TRBJ2-3, with 13 bases aligning to TRBD2. V shed 5 bases, J shed 2 bases, and the junction held 4 bases outside the gene matches. Germline-derived CDR1 and CDR2 are DFQATT and SNEGSKA (reference sequence). The CDR3 is 15 amino acids. In DNA, the CDR3 is TGCAGTGCTCCACTAGCGGGAGGGAACACAGATACGCAGTATTTT. The encoded protein is CSAPLAGGNTDTQYF.